Sequencing of this TCR beta chain was carried out in a study of cytomegalovirus exposure and HLA in healthy donors. Study-wide context: Previous work identified 95 million to 120 million unique TCR beta sequences from approximately 190 million T cells.

Germline assignment: CDR1 MNHNY and CDR2 SVGAGI (reference sequence). The CDR3 consists of 13 residues. V lost 6 bases, J lost 8 bases, and 16 bases lay in between. The PCR had 60 Vbeta and 13 Jbeta primers. The repertoire was sequenced with immunoSEQ multiplex PCR; TCRdb's copy has only in-frame clones and lacks some. Counted here are around 100,000 clones, approximately 80% occurring once; the ten biggest clones make up about 0.92%. General observations from the study: A prior analysis recorded that most TCR beta V segments were productive about 87% or about 30% of the time. Equally common other TCR beta chains were less clonally expanded than HLA-associated ones, a later analysis found.

This clone was seen a single time. Its antigen remains unidentified. The chain uses TRBV6-6 and TRBJ1-1; possibly TRBD1 for D (6 bases). Sequencing used PBMCs. The receptor's source is a woman in her thirties in good health and CMV-seronegative. The CDR3 DNA sequence: TGTGCCAGCAGCCGGGACAAGGAAGCCGAAGCTTTCTTT. The encoded protein is CASSRDKEAEAFF.